A single sample is the source of the 17 T cell receptor beta chains below, sequenced in a study of PD-1 blockade in classical Hodgkin lymphoma. Produced via immunoSEQ multiplex PCR; TCRdb's table is partial and in-frame only. This table holds some 20,000 clones, over 60% found once. Each patient experienced a relapse that followed autologous stem cell transplantation, and brentuximab vedotin exposure varied. The sequenced sample was peripheral blood mononuclear cells (PBMCs), obtained at baseline. All receptors come from a human donor with classical Hodgkin lymphoma.

V gene TRBV6-1 combines with J gene TRBJ2-7, with 8 nucleotides matching TRBD1. V shed 2 bases, J shed 3 bases, and the junction held 12 bases outside the gene matches. CDR1 is MNHNS, CDR2 SASEGT, per germline. This CDR3 spans 17 amino acids. The CDR3 nucleotides are TGTGCCAGCAGTGAATGGGGTTCGGGGACAGGAGGCTACGAGCAGTACTTC. This encodes CASSEWGSGTGGYEQYF.

The CDR3 DNA reads TGTGCCAGCAGTTACAGGGACATCAACACCGGGGAGCTGTTTTTT. It translates to CASSYRDINTGELFF. The chain couples TRBV6-5 to TRBJ2-2; maybe TRBD1 (6 bases). The CDR3 is 15 amino acids. V lost 2 bases and J lost 2, with 9 bases in between. Germline V lookup: CDR1 MNHEY, CDR2 SVGAGI.

V is TRBV6-5 and J is TRBJ2-7; unclear D gene. The CDR3 extends over 13 amino acids. Germline loops: CDR1 MNHEY, CDR2 SVGAGI. With 2 bases removed from V and 3 bases from J, the gap between germline ends came to 8 bases. The CDR3 here is CASSYDGSYEQYF. In DNA, the CDR3 is TGTGCCAGCAGTTACGATGGCAGCTACGAGCAGTACTTC.

This clone was observed once. The chain joins TRBV7-2 to TRBJ1-2; D may be TRBD1 (5 bases). Trimming stripped 4 bases from V and 3 bases from J, with 12 bases between. CDR1 and CDR2 (germline): SGHTA, FQGNSA. The CDR3 spans 14 residues. Here the CDR3 DNA reads TGTGCCAGCAGCTCCAGGACATCGGACTATGGCTACACCTTC. This translates into CASSSRTSDYGYTF.

The chain is built from TRBV25-1 and TRBJ2-4; D not certain. This CDR3 has 13 residues. Trimming took off 4 bases at V and 0 bases at J, with 4 bases between the two ends. In germline, CDR1 is MGHDK, CDR2 SYGVNS. DNA for the CDR3: TGTGCCAGCAGTGCGATAGCCAAAAACATTCAGTACTTC. Amino acids: CASSAIAKNIQYF.

The chain recombines TRBV9 with TRBJ1-3; D is unresolved. The ends were cut back, 2 bases at V and 6 bases at J, with 9 bases in the middle. The germline CDR1 and CDR2 sequences are SGDLS and YYNGEE. The CDR3 covers 13 residues. In nucleotides, the CDR3 is TGTGCCAGCAGCGTCGACGATATAAACACCATATATTTT. It encodes CASSVDDINTIYF. Full variable domain (rest looked up from reference TRBV9 and TRBJ1-3): DSGVTQTPKHLITATGQRVTLRCSPRSGDLSVYWYQQSLDQGLQFLIQYYNGEERAKGNILERFSAQQFPDLHSELNLSSLELGDSALYFCASSVDDINTIYFGEGSWLTVV.

This clone was observed a single time. The chain couples TRBV6-5 to TRBJ2-2, with 9 positions matching TRBD1. This CDR3 is built from 14 residues. Germline values: CDR1 MNHEY, CDR2 SVGAGI. V lost 6 bases, J lost 8 bases, and 7 bases stayed unmatched. CDR3 DNA sequence: TGTGCCAGCAGATCGGACAGGGGCACGGGGGAGCTGTTTTTT. Translating gives CASRSDRGTGELFF.

The rearrangement links TRBV9 to TRBJ2-1, with 8 nucleotides matching TRBD2. With V trimmed by 3 bases and J by 3 bases, 8 bases remained unmatched. The V gene's germline CDR1 is SGDLS and CDR2 YYNGEE. This CDR3 has 16 amino acids. CDR3 residues: CASSASPGGLYNEQFF. In nucleotides, the CDR3 is TGTGCCAGCAGCGCCTCGCCGGGGGGGCTCTACAATGAGCAGTTCTTC.

The chain joins TRBV7-2 to TRBJ2-2, with a weak D call TRBD2 (6 bases). V was cut by 0 bases and J by 0 bases, with 17 bases left in between. The germline CDR1 and CDR2 sequences are SGHTA and FQGNSA. This CDR3 is built from 19 residues. The CDR3 region has the DNA TGTGCCAGCAGCTTAGCGCGGGGTTTAGGGACGGCGAACACCGGGGAGCTGTTTTTT. It is translated as CASSLARGLGTANTGELFF.

V usage is TRBV7-2 and J usage is TRBJ2-5, with a weak D call TRBD1 (5 bases). The CDR3 contains 15 residues. Trimming removed 1 base at V and 2 bases at J, with 11 bases between. CDR1 and CDR2 from the germline V gene are SGHTA and FQGNSA. The CDR3 DNA sequence: TGTGCCAGCAGCTTAGTTGGGGCAGGGCAAGAGACCCAGTACTTC. Residues: CASSLVGAGQETQYF.

The sample holds one count of this clone. An end of the junction does not agree with germline; a read error may underlie this. The V and J genes are TRBV2 and TRBJ2-7; 7 bases are shared with TRBD1. CDR1 is SNHLY and CDR2 is FYNNEI in the germline V gene. The CDR3 covers 12 residues. The CDR3 region is CASIRDRDPLNF. CDR3 nucleotides: TGTGCCAGCATCAGAGACAGGGACCCCTTAAACTTC.

This clone has a single count. The rearrangement links TRBV23-1 to TRBJ2-7, with unresolved D. TRBV23-1 is reported as an ORF; its role is uncertain. Trimming took off 7 bases at V and 5 bases at J, with 12 bases between the two ends. The CDR3 runs 12 residues. CDR3 region: CASKSARHEQYV. The CDR3 coding sequence is TGCGCCAGCAAGTCGGCCCGACACGAGCAGTACGTC.

This clone was seen more than once but under ten times. The rearrangement joins TRBV5-1 to TRBJ2-2; 7 nucleotides match TRBD1. V shed 2 bases and J 1 base; nucleotides not matched to a gene: 2. This CDR3 comprises 15 residues. Looked up from germline, CDR1 is SGHRS and CDR2 is YFSETQ. The CDR3 protein is CASSLQGKNTGELFF. The CDR3 DNA sequence: TGCGCCAGCAGCTTACAGGGGAAGAACACCGGGGAGCTGTTTTTT.

The rearrangement links TRBV5-1 to TRBJ2-7, with D possibly TRBD1 on 5 matching bases. Trimming left V 0 bases short and J 5 bases short, with 9 bases between. CDR1 and CDR2 (germline): SGHRS, YFSETQ. The CDR3 contains 13 residues. The CDR3 DNA is TGCGCCAGCAGCTTGGAAGGGGCCAACGAGCAGTACTTC. As protein: CASSLEGANEQYF.

The chain links TRBV6-5 to TRBJ1-5, with a tentative D call TRBD1 (5 bases). This CDR3 has 15 amino acids. Germline lookup yields CDR1 MNHEY and CDR2 SVGAGI. V gave up 4 bases and J gave up 2 bases, with 12 bases separating them. The CDR3 coding sequence is TGTGCCAGCAGTTTGGGGTGGGGGGGCAATCAGCCCCAGCATTTT. Translating gives CASSLGWGGNQPQHF.

J is TRBJ2-2 and V is TRBV18, with 7 bases that match TRBD1. CDR1 and CDR2 from the germline V gene are KGHSH and LQKENI. The junction had 5 bases not matched to a gene; V was cut back by 3 bases and J by 4 bases. The CDR3 totals 15 residues. CDR3 in DNA: TGTGCCAGCTCACCCGACAGGGTTTCCACCGGGGAGCTGTTTTTT. The encoded protein is CASSPDRVSTGELFF.

Relative to its sample, this clone is medium-sized. The chain joins TRBV6-6 to TRBJ2-1; D is perhaps TRBD1 (6 bases). The V gene's germline CDR1 is MNHNY and CDR2 SVGAGI (reference sequence). V dropped 6 bases and J dropped 9 bases, with 15 bases sitting between them. This CDR3 spans 13 amino acids. The CDR3 nucleotides are TGTGCCAGCAGCACGAGAGAAGGGGGTGAGCAGTTCTTC. This sequence encodes CASSTREGGEQFF.